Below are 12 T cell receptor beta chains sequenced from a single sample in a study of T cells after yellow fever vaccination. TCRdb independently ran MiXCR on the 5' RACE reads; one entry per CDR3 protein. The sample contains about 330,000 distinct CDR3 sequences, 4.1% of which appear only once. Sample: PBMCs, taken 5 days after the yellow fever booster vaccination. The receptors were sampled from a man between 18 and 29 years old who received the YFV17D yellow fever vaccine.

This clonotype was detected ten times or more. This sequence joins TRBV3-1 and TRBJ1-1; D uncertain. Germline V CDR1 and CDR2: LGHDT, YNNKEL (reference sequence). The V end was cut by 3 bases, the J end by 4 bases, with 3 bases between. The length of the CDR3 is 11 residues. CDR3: CASSQGTEAFF. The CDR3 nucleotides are TGTGCCAGCAGCCAGGGCACTGAAGCTTTCTTT.

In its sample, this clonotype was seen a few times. In DNA, the CDR3 is TGTGCCAGCAGCCCACGGCAGGGGGCGGGTCAGCCCCAGCATTTT. It codes for CASSPRQGAGQPQHF. V and J are TRBV7-2 and TRBJ1-5; 8 bases match TRBD1. Germline CDR1 is SGHTA and CDR2 is FQGNSA. The V segment lost 5 bases and the J segment 6 bases; nucleotides outside the gene matches: 9. This CDR3 region has 15 residues.

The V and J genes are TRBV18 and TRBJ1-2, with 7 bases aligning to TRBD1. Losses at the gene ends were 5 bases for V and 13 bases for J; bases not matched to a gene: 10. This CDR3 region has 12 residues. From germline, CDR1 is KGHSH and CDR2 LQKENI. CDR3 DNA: TGTGCCAGCTCAGACAGGGACTTCTCTCGCACCTTC. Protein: CASSDRDFSRTF.

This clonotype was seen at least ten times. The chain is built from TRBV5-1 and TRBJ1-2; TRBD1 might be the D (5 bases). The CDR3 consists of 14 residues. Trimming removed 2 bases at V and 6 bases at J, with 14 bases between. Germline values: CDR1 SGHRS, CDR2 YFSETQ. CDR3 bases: TGCGCCAGCAGCTTCGGACCAGGGAGGCATGGCTACACCTTC. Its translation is CASSFGPGRHGYTF.

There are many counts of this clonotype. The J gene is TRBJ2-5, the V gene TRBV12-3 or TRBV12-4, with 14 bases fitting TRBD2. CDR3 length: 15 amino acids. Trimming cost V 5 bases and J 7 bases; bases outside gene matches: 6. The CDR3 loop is CASSQGLAGAGTQYF. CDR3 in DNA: TGTGCCAGCAGTCAGGGACTAGCGGGGGCGGGGACCCAGTACTTC.

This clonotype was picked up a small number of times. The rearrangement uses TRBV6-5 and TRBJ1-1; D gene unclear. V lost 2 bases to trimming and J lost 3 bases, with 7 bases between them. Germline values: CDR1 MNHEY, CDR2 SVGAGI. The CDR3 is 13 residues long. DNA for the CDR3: TGTGCCAGCAGTTACGGAACGGACACTGAAGCTTTCTTT. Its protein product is CASSYGTDTEAFF.

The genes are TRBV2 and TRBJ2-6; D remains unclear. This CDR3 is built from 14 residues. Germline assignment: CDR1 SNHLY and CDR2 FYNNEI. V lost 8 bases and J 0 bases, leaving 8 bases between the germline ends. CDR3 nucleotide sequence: TGTGCCAGCCTACCCACCTCTGGGGCCAACGTCCTGACTTTC. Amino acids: CASLPTSGANVLTF.

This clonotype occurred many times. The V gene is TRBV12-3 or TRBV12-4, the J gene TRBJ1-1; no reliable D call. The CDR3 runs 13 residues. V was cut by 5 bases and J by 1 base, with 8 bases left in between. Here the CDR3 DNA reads TGTGCCAGCAGTACCGGGAGGAACACTGAAGCTTTCTTT. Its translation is CASSTGRNTEAFF.

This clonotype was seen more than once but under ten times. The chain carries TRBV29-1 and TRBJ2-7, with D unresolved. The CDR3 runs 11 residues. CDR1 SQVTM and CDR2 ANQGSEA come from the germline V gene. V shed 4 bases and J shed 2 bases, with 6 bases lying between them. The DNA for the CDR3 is TGCAGCGTTGGCGTAACCTACGAGCAGTACTTC. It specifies CSVGVTYEQYF.

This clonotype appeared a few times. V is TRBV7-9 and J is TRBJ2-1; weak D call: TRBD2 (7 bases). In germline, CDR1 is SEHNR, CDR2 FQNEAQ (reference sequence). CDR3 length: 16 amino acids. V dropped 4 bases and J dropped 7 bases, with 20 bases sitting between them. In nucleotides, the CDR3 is TGTGCCAGCAGCTCGGGGGGCCGGGGGTGGACGAATGAGCAGTTCTTC. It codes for CASSSGGRGWTNEQFF. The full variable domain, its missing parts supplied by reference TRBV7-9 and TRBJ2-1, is DTGVSQNPRHKITKRGQNVTFRCDPISEHNRLYWYRQTLGQGPEFLTYFQNEAQLEKSRLLSDRFSAERPKGSFSTLEIQRTEQGDSAMYLCASSSGGRGWTNEQFFGPGTRLTVL.

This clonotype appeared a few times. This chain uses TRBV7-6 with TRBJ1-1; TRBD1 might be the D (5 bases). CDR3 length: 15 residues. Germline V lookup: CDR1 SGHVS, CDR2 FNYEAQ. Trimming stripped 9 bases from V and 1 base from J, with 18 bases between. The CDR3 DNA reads TGTGCCAGTCTAGCGGGACCGCTAGGGAACACTGAAGCTTTCTTT. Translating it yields CASLAGPLGNTEAFF.

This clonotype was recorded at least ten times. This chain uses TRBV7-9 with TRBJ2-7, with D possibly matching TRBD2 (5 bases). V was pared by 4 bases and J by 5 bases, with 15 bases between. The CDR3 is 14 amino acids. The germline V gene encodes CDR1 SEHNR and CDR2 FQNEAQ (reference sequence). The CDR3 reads CASSYSGKEHEQYV. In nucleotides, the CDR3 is TGTGCCAGCAGCTATTCCGGGAAAGAGCACGAGCAGTACGTC.